The 32 T cell receptor beta chains below all came from one sample that was sequenced in a study of cytomegalovirus exposure and HLA in healthy donors. Vbeta (60) and Jbeta (13) primers were used in the PCR. Using immunoSEQ multiplex PCR, the repertoire was profiled, and TCRdb retains in-frame clones only, with some absent. The data show about 170,000 clones, roughly 80% seen once. Specimen: PBMCs. These receptors were collected from a male donor in good health and CMV-seronegative.

This chain links TRBV7-9 with TRBJ1-1; the D gene is possibly TRBD1 (5 bases). Trimming removed 4 bases from V and 8 bases from J, with 8 bases in between. Looked up from germline, CDR1 is SEHNR and CDR2 is FQNEAQ (reference sequence). CDR3 length: 11 residues. CDR3 loop: CASSSDREAFF. In DNA, the CDR3 is TGTGCCAGCAGCTCCGACAGAGAAGCTTTCTTT.

Note on this clone: The same CDR3 is also encoded by other DNA sequences in this sample. The chain recombines TRBV28 with TRBJ1-5; D may be TRBD1 (6 bases). The CDR3 sequence is 14 residues long. Germline-derived CDR1 and CDR2 are MDHEN and SYDVKM. Trimming took 2 bases from V and 1 from J, leaving 6 bases between them. CDR3 nucleotides: TGTGCCAGCAGTTTAACAGGGAGCAATCAGCCCCAGCATTTT. This codes for CASSLTGSNQPQHF.

The J gene is TRBJ1-1, the V gene TRBV4-3; D ambiguous. The germline V and J ends were trimmed by 0 bases and 5 bases, with 13 bases remaining between them. The CDR3 consists of 15 residues. The germline gives CDR1 LGHNA, CDR2 YSLEER. This CDR3 is CASSQEASRITEAFF. DNA for the CDR3: TGCGCCAGCAGCCAAGAAGCGTCGAGAATAACTGAAGCTTTCTTT.

The CDR3: CASSLVLGRAFF. The CDR3 bases are TGTGCCAGCAGCTTAGTGCTGGGGAGAGCTTTCTTT. The V gene is TRBV13, the J gene TRBJ1-1; D is unclear. This CDR3 is 12 amino acids long. Trimming stripped 1 base from V and 10 bases from J, with 10 bases between. The germline CDR1 and CDR2 sequences are PRHDT and FYEKMQ (reference sequence).

This chain joins TRBV5-1 and TRBJ2-1; 7 bases are a match to TRBD1. The CDR3 is made up of 12 amino acids. V lost 4 bases to trimming and J lost 14 bases; unmatched junction nucleotides: 9. Per germline, CDR1 SGHRS and CDR2 YFSETQ. CDR3 protein: CASSATGVREFF. The DNA of the CDR3 is TGCGCCAGCAGCGCCACAGGGGTGAGGGAGTTCTTC.

CDR3 region: CATSSGLKYEQYF. CDR3 bases: TGTGCCACCAGCTCGGGACTTAAGTACGAGCAGTACTTC. V and J are TRBV15 and TRBJ2-7; tentatively, D is TRBD2 (6 bases). Trimming removed 5 bases from V and 4 bases from J, with 12 bases in between. Germline assignment: CDR1 LNHNV and CDR2 YYDKDF (reference sequence). CDR3 length: 13 amino acids.

The chain is built from TRBV12-5 and TRBJ1-5; 9 nucleotides align to TRBD1. Germline-derived CDR1 and CDR2 are LGHNT and FRNRAP. With 1 base clipped from V and 6 bases from J, the junction kept 7 bases outside the gene matches. There are 16 residues in the CDR3. CDR3 sequence: CASGLDRGHFGQPQHF. The CDR3 nucleotides are TGTGCTAGTGGTTTGGACAGGGGGCATTTTGGTCAGCCCCAGCATTTT.

The J gene is TRBJ1-6, the V gene TRBV6-5; 7 bases fit TRBD1. The CDR3 covers 12 residues. The germline CDR1 and CDR2 sequences are MNHEY and SVGAGI. V shed 2 bases, J shed 14 bases, and the junction held 3 bases outside the gene matches. The CDR3 DNA reads as TGTGCCAGCAGTTACCGACAGGGTTCCCTCCACTTT. Its protein product is CASSYRQGSLHF.

There are a few counts of this clone. The V and J genes are TRBV7-2 and TRBJ1-1, with D possibly matching TRBD1 (6 bases). CDR3 size: 16 residues. Trimming removed 4 bases from V and 0 bases from J, with 15 bases in between. Per the germline V gene, CDR1 is SGHTA and CDR2 is FQGNSA. Here the CDR3 DNA reads TGTGCCAGCAGCTCGACAGGTCGAACCTTGAACACTGAAGCTTTCTTT. Its translation is CASSSTGRTLNTEAFF.

The chain carries TRBV9 and TRBJ2-7; a possible D gene is TRBD1 (6 bases). Germline assignment: CDR1 SGDLS and CDR2 YYNGEE. V gave up 0 bases and J gave up 8 bases, with 15 bases separating them. The CDR3 sequence is 14 residues long. CDR3 DNA: TGTGCCAGCAGCGTAGACGACAGGATGGAGCAGCAGTACTTC. Its translation: CASSVDDRMEQQYF. The entire variable domain, with the rest obtained from reference TRBV9 and TRBJ2-7, is as follows: DSGVTQTPKHLITATGQRVTLRCSPRSGDLSVYWYQQSLDQGLQFLIQYYNGEERAKGNILERFSAQQFPDLHSELNLSSLELGDSALYFCASSVDDRMEQQYFGPGTRLTVT.

The genes are TRBV15 and TRBJ1-4, with D possibly TRBD1 on 5 matching bases. The CDR3 consists of 13 residues. CDR1 LNHNV and CDR2 YYDKDF come from the germline V gene (reference sequence). Deletions cut 6 bases from V and 6 bases from J, with 11 bases between. The CDR3 loop is CATSSGQDEKLFF. The CDR3 region has the DNA TGTGCCACCAGTTCAGGGCAGGATGAAAAACTGTTTTTT. Full variable domain (rest looked up from reference TRBV15 and TRBJ1-4): DAMVIQNPRYQVTQFGKPVTLSCSQTLNHNVMYWYQQKSSQAPKLLFHYYDKDFNNEADTPDNFQSRRPNTSFCFLDIRSPGLGDTAMYLCATSSGQDEKLFFGSGTQLSVL.

The chain links TRBV7-3 to TRBJ1-1; maybe TRBD1 (5 bases). Trimming pared 2 bases from V and 7 bases from J, leaving 11 bases between. Germline V gene data show CDR1 as SGHTA and CDR2 as FQGTGA. This CDR3 is 13 amino acids long. The CDR3 is CASSLGGEYEAFF. CDR3 sequence (DNA): TGTGCCAGCAGCTTAGGGGGGGAATATGAAGCTTTCTTT.

The CDR3 here is CASSEARDSNQPQHF. CDR3 sequence (DNA): TGTGCCAGCAGTGAGGCCAGGGATAGCAATCAGCCCCAGCATTTT. This chain connects TRBV6-4 to TRBJ1-5; D might be TRBD1 (5 bases). This CDR3 is built from 15 residues. V was cut by 3 bases and J by 0 bases, with 9 bases left in between. Germline V gene sequence: CDR1 MRHNA, CDR2 SNTAGT.

This clone was observed once. The genes are TRBV27 and TRBJ2-1, with 11 bases that match TRBD1. The CDR3 contains 18 residues. Germline V gene data show CDR1 as MNHEY and CDR2 as SMNVEV (reference sequence). The V segment lost 8 bases and the J segment 3 bases; nucleotides outside the gene matches: 15. CDR3 loop: CASHLGQGALTSYNEQFF. In DNA, the CDR3 is TGTGCCAGCCATCTCGGACAGGGGGCTTTGACTAGCTACAATGAGCAGTTCTTC.

This clone was observed once. This chain joins TRBV7-2 and TRBJ2-7; 11 nucleotides align to TRBD2. In germline, CDR1 is SGHTA, CDR2 FQGNSA. This CDR3 contains 16 residues. Trimming took 3 bases from V and 5 from J; bases not matched to a gene: 9. CDR3 loop: CASSFLAGGPGDEQYF. The CDR3 nucleotides read TGTGCCAGCAGCTTCTTAGCGGGAGGGCCGGGTGACGAGCAGTACTTC.

This clone was seen more than once but under ten times. The DNA for the CDR3 is TGTGCCAGCAGCTTTCAGGGGGACACTGAAGCTTTCTTT. It codes for CASSFQGDTEAFF. This rearrangement joins TRBV5-5 to TRBJ1-1; 7 bases align to TRBD1. The CDR3 length is 13 residues. The germline CDR1 and CDR2 sequences are SGHKS and YYEKEE (reference sequence). Germline trimming cut 2 bases from V and 3 bases from J; bases unmatched to any gene: 1.

As concerns this clone: A junction boundary mismatches the germline segment, possibly from a read error. This rearrangement joins TRBV6-5 to TRBJ1-2; no definite D call. CDR3 length: 15 amino acids. Germline loops: CDR1 MNHEY, CDR2 SVGAGI. The CDR3 loop reads CASSPDGVANYGYPF. In DNA, the CDR3 is TGTGCCAGCAGCCCCGACGGCGTTGCTAACTATGGCTACCCCTTC.

The V gene is TRBV10-3, the J gene TRBJ2-2; D gene uncertain. V lost 1 base, J lost 5 bases, and 5 bases lay in between. This CDR3 is built from 13 residues. From germline, CDR1 is ENHRY and CDR2 SYGVKD. The CDR3, as DNA: TGTGCCATCAGTGAGTTCGGGACCGGGGAGCTGTTTTTT. As protein: CAISEFGTGELFF.

The chain carries TRBV7-9 and TRBJ2-7; 14 positions agree with TRBD2. This CDR3 spans 16 amino acids. Germline V lookup: CDR1 SEHNR, CDR2 FQNEAQ (reference sequence). Trimming at V came to 5 bases and at J to 0 bases, leaving 3 bases not matched to a gene. The CDR3 loop is CASSIGTSGSSYEQYF. Written as DNA, the CDR3 is TGTGCCAGCAGCATCGGGACTAGCGGGAGCTCCTACGAGCAGTACTTC. The full variable domain, rest sourced from reference TRBV7-9 and TRBJ2-7, is DTGVSQNPRHKITKRGQNVTFRCDPISEHNRLYWYRQTLGQGPEFLTYFQNEAQLEKSRLLSDRFSAERPKGSFSTLEIQRTEQGDSAMYLCASSIGTSGSSYEQYFGPGTRLTVT.

This chain joins TRBV27 and TRBJ2-7; 9 bases match TRBD1. The CDR3 extends over 14 amino acids. Germline lookup yields CDR1 MNHEY and CDR2 SMNVEV (reference sequence). V lost 6 bases, J lost 2 bases, and 5 bases stayed unmatched. The chain's CDR3 is CASRLGQGTYEQYF. Here the CDR3 DNA reads TGTGCCAGCAGGCTGGGACAGGGAACCTACGAGCAGTACTTC.

This chain uses TRBV4-2 with TRBJ2-5; 9 nucleotides line up with TRBD2. Germline values: CDR1 LGHNA, CDR2 YNFKEQ. J was trimmed by 1 base and V by 4 bases; bases with no gene match: 7. This CDR3 is 16 amino acids long. The CDR3 bases are TGTGCCAGCAGCCCCACCCGACTAGCGGTCCAAGAGACCCAGTACTTC. This encodes CASSPTRLAVQETQYF.

This chain uses TRBV7-8 with TRBJ2-7; D remains unclear. Germline CDR1 reads SGHVS; CDR2 reads FQNEAQ. CDR3 length: 15 amino acids. The V gene lost 1 base and the J gene lost 6 bases, with 16 bases spanning the gap. DNA for the CDR3: TGTGCCAGCAGCTTAGTCGAGACTTCCCTTAGCGAGCAGTACTTC. It is translated as CASSLVETSLSEQYF.

The gene calls are TRBV18 and TRBJ2-2, with D perhaps matching TRBD1 (5 bases). The CDR3 length is 19 residues. The V end was cut by 8 bases, the J end by 0 bases, with 25 bases between. In germline, CDR1 is KGHSH, CDR2 LQKENI. The CDR3, as DNA: TGTGCCAGCCGTCACCAGGGTTTAGGGGCCCCTTCGAACACCGGGGAGCTGTTTTTT. It encodes CASRHQGLGAPSNTGELFF.

The rearrangement links TRBV19 to TRBJ2-7; D is unclear. The CDR3 spans 14 residues. V lost 3 bases to trimming and J lost 0 bases, with 9 bases between them. Germline loops: CDR1 LNHDA, CDR2 SQIVND (reference sequence). CDR3 in amino acids: CASSMVADSYEQYF. DNA of the CDR3: TGTGCCAGTAGTATGGTAGCAGACTCCTACGAGCAGTACTTC. Looking up the rest from reference TRBV19 and TRBJ2-7 gives the full variable domain: DGGITQSPKYLFRKEGQNVTLSCEQNLNHDAMYWYRQDPGQGLRLIYYSQIVNDFQKGDIAEGYSVSREKKESFPLTVTSAQKNPTAFYLCASSMVADSYEQYFGPGTRLTVT.

V usage is TRBV19 and J usage is TRBJ2-5; D perhaps matches TRBD2 (7 bases). V was trimmed by 4 bases and J by 10 bases, leaving 13 bases between them. Germline-derived CDR1 and CDR2 are LNHDA and SQIVND (reference sequence). CDR3 length: 12 amino acids. The CDR3 loop is CASSNQRGHQYF. CDR3 DNA sequence: TGTGCCAGTAGTAACCAGCGGGGACACCAGTACTTC.

In regard to this clone: At one end, the junction sequence differs from germline, possibly due to a read error. The rearrangement joins TRBV25-1 to TRBJ2-7; D might be TRBD2 (5 bases). The CDR3 length is 11 residues. Germline CDR1 is MGHDK and CDR2 is SYGVNS. CDR3 nucleotide sequence: TGTGCCAGCAGTGAAGAGGGTAGGTTTTGCTTC. It yields the protein CASSEEGRFCF.

This clone was counted only a few times. CDR3 DNA: TGTGCCAGCAGTTACGCAGGGAACACTGAAGCTTTCTTT. This codes for CASSYAGNTEAFF. This rearrangement joins TRBV6-5 to TRBJ1-1; D unresolved. V gave up 2 bases and J gave up 1 base, with 5 bases separating them. Germline V gives CDR1 MNHEY, CDR2 SVGAGI. The CDR3 spans 13 residues.

In its sample, this clone was seen a few times. The chain carries TRBV28 and TRBJ1-2; 10 bases agree with TRBD1. This CDR3 contains 15 residues. Germline CDR1 reads MDHEN; CDR2 reads SYDVKM. The V gene end was trimmed by 2 bases and the J gene end by 5 bases; junction bases not matched to a gene: 5. Written as DNA, the CDR3 is TGTGCCAGCAGTTTACTTGGGACAGGGGAATATGGCTACACCTTC. Translation: CASSLLGTGEYGYTF.

This chain uses TRBV7-2 with TRBJ1-1, with D possibly matching TRBD1 (6 bases). The CDR3 runs to 15 residues. V dropped 3 bases and J dropped 2 bases, with 13 bases sitting between them. CDR1 is SGHTA and CDR2 is FQGNSA in the germline V gene. The CDR3 DNA reads as TGTGCCAGCAGCTTCAGCGGGGGGCAAAACACTGAAGCTTTCTTT. It is translated as CASSFSGGQNTEAFF.

This clone was counted only a few times. CDR3: CASSPQSRDREAFF. The DNA of the CDR3 is TGTGCCAGCTCACCTCAGTCCCGGGACAGGGAAGCTTTCTTT. This chain joins TRBV18 and TRBJ1-1; the match to TRBD1 covers 8 bases. From germline, CDR1 is KGHSH and CDR2 LQKENI. Losses at the gene ends were 3 bases for V and 8 bases for J; bases not matched to a gene: 8. The CDR3 loop spans 14 amino acids.

This clone was detected once. The chain uses TRBV4-3 and TRBJ2-1, with D perhaps TRBD2 (6 bases). Trimming left V 0 bases short and J 8 bases short, with 17 bases between. The CDR3 is 16 residues long. Per the germline V gene, CDR1 is LGHNA and CDR2 is YSLEER. CDR3 nucleotides: TGCGCCAGCAGCCAAGATATGGGACTGAGGGCTTATGAGCAGTTCTTC. Amino acids: CASSQDMGLRAYEQFF.

This chain uses TRBV28 with TRBJ2-7; the D gene is possibly TRBD1 (5 bases). Between the trimmed V and J ends, which lost 6 bases and 0 bases, there was a span of 21 bases. Germline V CDR1 and CDR2: MDHEN, SYDVKM. The CDR3 has 17 residues. The CDR3 DNA reads as TGTGCCAGCAGGTCAGTAAGGGGAAGACTCCTCTCCTACGAGCAGTACTTC. Translation: CASRSVRGRLLSYEQYF.